This T cell receptor (beta chain) was recovered during a study of blood T cell repertoires in COVID-19. For the study at large: Samples representing acute and convalescent COVID-19 were sourced from the United States, Italy and Spain. Sample material is recorded as cDNA or gDNA derived from T cells, B-cell-depleted T cells, or PBMCs.

This CDR3 is built from 17 residues. The V gene's germline CDR1 is KGHSH and CDR2 LQKENI. V shed 6 bases, J shed 5 bases, and the junction held 11 bases outside the gene matches. Per the study methods: By means of reference gene primer amplification, nucleated cell counts were estimated. Profiling relied on immunoSEQ multiplex PCR, and the TCRdb table lists in-frame clones only, not all of them. V, J and clone size derive from that table, while D and trimming were established from the DNA sequence. The sample lists approximately 150,000 clones; roughly four fifths were seen once. This receptor was taken from a human donor with acute or convalescent COVID-19. The donor label of this sample is uncertain. The chain uses TRBV18 and TRBJ1-5; 12 bases are shared with TRBD1. The sequencing sample was made of peripheral blood. CDR3 loop: CASSLNPGQGAYQPQHF. In DNA, the CDR3 is TGTGCCAGCTCTCTAAATCCGGGACAGGGGGCCTATCAGCCCCAGCATTTT.